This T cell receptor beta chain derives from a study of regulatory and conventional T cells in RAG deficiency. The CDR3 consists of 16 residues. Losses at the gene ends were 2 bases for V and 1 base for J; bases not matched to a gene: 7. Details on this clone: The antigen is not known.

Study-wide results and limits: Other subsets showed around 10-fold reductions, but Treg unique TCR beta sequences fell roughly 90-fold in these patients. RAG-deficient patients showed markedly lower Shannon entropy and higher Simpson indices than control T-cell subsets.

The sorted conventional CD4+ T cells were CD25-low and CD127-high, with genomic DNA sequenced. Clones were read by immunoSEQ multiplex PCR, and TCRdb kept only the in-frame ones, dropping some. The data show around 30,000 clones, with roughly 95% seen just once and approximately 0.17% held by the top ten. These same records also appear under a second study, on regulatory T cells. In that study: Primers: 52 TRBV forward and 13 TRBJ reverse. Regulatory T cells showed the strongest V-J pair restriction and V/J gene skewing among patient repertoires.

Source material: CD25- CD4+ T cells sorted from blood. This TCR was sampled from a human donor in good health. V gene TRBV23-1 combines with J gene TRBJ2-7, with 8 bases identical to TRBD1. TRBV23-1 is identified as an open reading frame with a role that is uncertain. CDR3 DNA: TGCGCCAGCAGTCAAGCCACCGGGACAGGTTCCTACGAGCAGTACTTC. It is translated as CASSQATGTGSYEQYF.